The 11 T cell receptor beta chains below come from one sample, sequenced in a study of CD8+ T cells in alopecia areata. As to treatment: oral pan-JAK inhibitor, 5-10 mg twice daily. RNA was isolated and reverse transcribed to cDNA, the sequencing template. The table came from immunoSEQ multiplex PCR; TCRdb's copy has only in-frame clones and leaves some out. Of 250,000 to 350,000 clones in the sample, 60% were seen once. Here the sequenced sample was CD4+ T cells sorted from blood, taken at week 52, from a patient treated with tofacitinib. These TCRs come from a human donor with alopecia areata.

The chain is built from TRBV10-3 and TRBJ2-7; D is undetermined. The CDR3 runs to 14 residues. The germline V and J ends were trimmed by 6 bases and 0 bases, with 12 bases remaining between them. CDR1 is ENHRY and CDR2 is SYGVKD in the germline V gene. CDR3 in DNA: TGTGCCATCAGGGGCTCGGGCCCCTCCTACGAGCAGTACTTC. Protein product: CAIRGSGPSYEQYF.

The gene calls are TRBV11-2 and TRBJ2-1; TRBD1 matches at 8 bases. With V trimmed by 6 bases and J by 8 bases, 15 bases remained unmatched. CDR1 and CDR2 from the germline V gene are SGHAT and FQNNGV. CDR3 length: 16 residues. The CDR3: CASSPLRTGRLYEQFF. DNA for the CDR3: TGTGCCAGCAGTCCCCTTCGGACAGGGCGCCTCTATGAGCAGTTCTTC.

The chain is built from TRBV5-1 and TRBJ2-5; D may be TRBD1 or TRBD2 (5 bases each). The V and J ends lost 1 base and 7 bases respectively, with 11 bases between them. The CDR3 extends over 13 amino acids. Per the germline V gene, CDR1 is SGHRS and CDR2 is YFSETQ. The CDR3 sequence is CASSLTGAGTQYF. In DNA form, the CDR3 reads TGCGCCAGCAGCTTGACAGGCGCGGGGACCCAGTACTTC. The variable domain in full, with the rest retrieved from reference TRBV5-1 and TRBJ2-5, is KAGVTQTPRYLIKTRGQQVTLSCSPISGHRSVSWYQQTPGQGLQFLFEYFSETQRNKGNFPGRFSGRQFSNSRSEMNVSTLELGDSALYLCASSLTGAGTQYFGPGTRLLVL.

Concerning this clone itself: Other DNA sequences in this sample translate to the same CDR3. The chain employs TRBV7-2 and TRBJ2-7; D remains unclear. Germline CDR1 SGHTA, CDR2 FQGNSA. Trimming took off 2 bases at V and 0 bases at J, with 2 bases between the two ends. CDR3 length equals 12 residues. The CDR3 loop reads CASSLSSYEQYF. CDR3 DNA: TGTGCCAGCAGCTTAAGCTCCTACGAGCAGTACTTC.

The rearrangement uses TRBV2 and TRBJ2-1; perhaps TRBD2 as D (6 bases). This CDR3 is built from 13 residues. Germline V gene sequence: CDR1 SNHLY, CDR2 FYNNEI. V was cut by 6 bases and J by 5 bases, with 11 bases left in between. The DNA for the CDR3 is TGTGCCAGCAGGCGGGATCGGGACAATGAGCAGTTCTTC. Translated: CASRRDRDNEQFF.

This clone was counted a few times. The V call is TRBV7-2, the J call TRBJ1-2; D unclear. V gave up 1 base and J gave up 2 bases, with 11 bases separating them. The CDR3 spans 15 residues. Germline V gene data show CDR1 as SGHTA and CDR2 as FQGNSA. The DNA for the CDR3 is TGTGCCAGCAGCTTAGACAGTTACTTAAACTATGGCTACACCTTC. It yields the protein CASSLDSYLNYGYTF.

The sample holds a few counts of this clone. J is TRBJ2-7 and V is TRBV6-5; the D gene could be TRBD1 or TRBD2 (5 bases each). Germline V lookup: CDR1 MNHEY, CDR2 SVGAGI. The CDR3 spans 12 residues. Trimming took 6 bases from V and 2 from J, leaving 8 bases between them. The CDR3, as DNA: TGTGCCAGCAGCCAGGGACCCTACGAGCAGTACTTC. Its translation is CASSQGPYEQYF.

The V gene is TRBV30, the J gene TRBJ1-2; D gene ambiguous. Trimming removed 4 bases from V and 0 bases from J, with 9 bases in between. Germline V lookup: CDR1 GTSNPN, CDR2 SVGIG (reference sequence). CDR3 length: 13 amino acids. The CDR3 region has the DNA TGTGCCTGGACGACTTTAGCTAACTATGGCTACACCTTC. Protein sequence: CAWTTLANYGYTF.

The gene calls are TRBV7-8 and TRBJ1-2; D is ambiguous. The CDR3 is 14 amino acids. From germline, CDR1 is SGHVS and CDR2 FQNEAQ. Trimming pared 0 bases from V and 0 bases from J, leaving 5 bases between. The CDR3 loop is CASSLAGANYGYTF. In DNA form, the CDR3 reads TGTGCCAGCAGCTTAGCCGGTGCTAACTATGGCTACACCTTC.

Comment on this clone: This specimen includes other DNA sequences encoding the same CDR3. V gene TRBV29-1 combines with J gene TRBJ2-2, with D unresolved. There are 13 residues in the CDR3. Germline loops: CDR1 SQVTM, CDR2 ANQGSEA. Trimming took off 3 bases at V and 0 bases at J, with 5 bases between the two ends. The CDR3 DNA reads TGCAGCGTTGACCGGACGAACACCGGGGAGCTGTTTTTT. Translated: CSVDRTNTGELFF.

This clone showed up just a few times. The chain is built from TRBV9 and TRBJ1-5; D ambiguous. The CDR3 is 15 amino acids. Germline loops: CDR1 SGDLS, CDR2 YYNGEE. Trimming stripped 0 bases from V and 1 base from J, with 8 bases between. The CDR3 bases are TGTGCCAGCAGCGTAGGGGGATTAAGCAATCAGCCCCAGCATTTT. This codes for CASSVGGLSNQPQHF.